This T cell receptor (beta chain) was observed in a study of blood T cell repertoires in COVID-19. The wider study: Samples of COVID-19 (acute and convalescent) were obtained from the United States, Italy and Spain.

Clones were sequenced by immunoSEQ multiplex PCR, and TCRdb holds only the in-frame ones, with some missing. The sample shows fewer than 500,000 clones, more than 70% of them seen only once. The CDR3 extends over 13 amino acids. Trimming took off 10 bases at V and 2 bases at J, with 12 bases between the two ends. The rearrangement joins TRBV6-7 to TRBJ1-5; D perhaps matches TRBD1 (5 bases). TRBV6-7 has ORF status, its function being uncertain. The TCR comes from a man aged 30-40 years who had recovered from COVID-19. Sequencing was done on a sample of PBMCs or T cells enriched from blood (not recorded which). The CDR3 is CAMVREGNQPQHF. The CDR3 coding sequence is TGTGCCATGGTCAGGGAGGGCAATCAGCCCCAGCATTTT.